The present T cell receptor beta chain was sequenced within a study of shared clonotypes between healthy human individuals. Genomic DNA of each subset was evenly split across several immunoSEQ plates. Some clones are missing from TCRdb's copy, which holds only in-frame ones; the method was immunoSEQ multiplex PCR. The data contain 730,000 or so clones, approximately 79% of them seen just once; the ten biggest clones take up 1.8%. The origin of this receptor is a young woman in good health. Sequencing was done on a sample of memory CD4+ T cells sorted from blood. Documented subset: CD45RA-negative fraction.

The CDR3 loop is CASSSTQDIYEQYF. The CDR3, as DNA: TGTGCCAGCAGCTCCACGCAGGACATCTACGAGCAGTACTTC. This rearrangement joins TRBV7-2 to TRBJ2-7; a weak D match, TRBD1 (5 bases). CDR3 length: 14 amino acids. Trimming pared 4 bases from V and 3 bases from J, leaving 13 bases between. The germline CDR1 and CDR2 sequences are SGHTA and FQGNSA.